This T cell receptor beta chain was captured by sequencing in a study of T cells expressing NK-cell markers. TCRdb re-analyzed the 5' RACE reads; it lists each CDR3 protein once, without DNA. The sample includes around 470,000 distinct CDR3 sequences. Sequenced sample: blood T cells: a sorted CD56 or NKG2C T cell subset, CD4+ or CD8+ T cells, or bulk PBMC T cells (not recorded which). This TCR came from a woman aged 45-65 years in good health.

Here the CDR3 reads CASSKNLLAGAYNEQFF. This chain connects TRBV7-8 to TRBJ2-1; TCRdb's D call of TRBD2 is untestable without DNA. The CDR3 spans 17 residues. Germline loops: CDR1 SGHVS, CDR2 FQNEAQ.